Listed below are T cell receptor beta chains from one sample, sequenced in a study of blood T cell repertoires in COVID-19. Libraries were prepared by immunoSEQ multiplex PCR; TCRdb keeps only in-frame clonotypes and omits some of them. This sample has tens of thousands of clones; 70% to 85% occur once, and the top ten carry around 4%. What was sequenced was peripheral blood. The receptors here all came from a woman in her sixties with acute or convalescent COVID-19. CDR3s include the opening cysteine and the closing phenylalanine or tryptophan. Size is omitted from some rows. Given values are once, few, many or a class for expanded clones.

clone_size j_call v_call cdr3_aa
NA TRBJ2-1 TRBV5-6 CASSLMTSGYNEQFF
NA TRBJ1-4 TRBV10-2 CASSDSPGSKLFF
NA TRBJ1-5 TRBV19 CASSIGQASYSNQPQHF
NA TRBJ2-1 TRBV3-1/TRBV3-2 CASSPPGLTYNEQFF
NA TRBJ1-1 TRBV6-6 CASSYEVSTEAFF
few TRBJ1-6 TRBV3-1/TRBV3-2 CASRRSGPNSPLHF
NA TRBJ1-1 TRBV19 CASSISGVNTEAFF
NA TRBJ1-2 TRBV11-2 CASSLQTYYGYTF
once TRBJ2-1 TRBV9 CASSLFYGGRFNEQFF
NA TRBJ1-1 TRBV3-1/TRBV3-2 CASSQDETRAFF
NA TRBJ1-4 TRBV24-1 CATSDRTGPNEKLFF
NA TRBJ1-2 TRBV2 CASRERTDSYYGYTF
NA TRBJ1-2 TRBV11-2 CASSPDRNYGYTF
few TRBJ1-5 TRBV4-1 CASSRDRLQPQHF
NA TRBJ1-1 TRBV3-1/TRBV3-2 CASSPLAGTEAFF
NA TRBJ1-1 TRBV28 CASRPGQGFTEAFF
NA TRBJ2-5 TRBV9 CASSVLDRGRSETQYF
NA TRBJ1-3 TRBV15 CATSRSRVAGNTIYF
NA TRBJ1-2 TRBV5-4 CASSLLEFPGYGYTF
NA TRBJ1-1 TRBV7-2 CASSKRQGGNTEAFF
NA TRBJ1-1 TRBV2 CASREDRANTEAFF
NA TRBJ2-7 TRBV5-4 CASSFSGGTYEQYF
NA TRBJ1-3 TRBV7-9 CASSLQGGRNTIYF
few TRBJ2-7 TRBV30 CAWTRGLADEQYF
NA TRBJ2-1 TRBV28 CASSLQAAYNEQFF
NA TRBJ2-1 TRBV27 CASSSSSGSNGEQFF
once TRBJ2-5 TRBV7-2 CASSFSGLVKTQYF
NA TRBJ2-1 TRBV7-2 CASSFASGRSYNEQFF
NA TRBJ2-7 TRBV28 CASSLGGSTYEQYF
NA TRBJ2-5 TRBV20-1 CSASGDFQNSYQETQYF
NA TRBJ2-3 TRBV5-1 CASSLVASGGGEDTQYF
NA TRBJ2-7 TRBV25-1 CASSESPGQGSSSYEQYF
NA TRBJ2-7 TRBV28 CASRRQGGNYEQYF
NA TRBJ1-1 TRBV10-3 CAISEDRAENTEAFF
NA TRBJ2-1 TRBV12-3/TRBV12-4 CASSRLNRGELFF
NA TRBJ1-1 TRBV4-2 CASSQDHGGTEAFF
NA TRBJ1-2 TRBV9 CASSVGGQPGNYGYTF
NA TRBJ1-1 TRBV19 CASSILISTGSGAFF
NA TRBJ1-1 TRBV19 CASMGSMNTEAFF
once TRBJ1-2 TRBV15 CATSRIGGTGYTF